The TCR beta chain described here comes from a study of control samples from healthy donors and cancer patients. There are 13 residues in the CDR3. Trimming removed 10 bases from V and 4 bases from J, with 16 bases in between. The method was immunoSEQ multiplex PCR; TCRdb's version includes in-frame clones alone and lacks a portion of them. The sample lists about 110,000 clones; approximately 90% were seen once. The sequenced sample was blood. This sequence was found in a woman in her forties or fifties in good health. The J gene is TRBJ1-1, the V gene TRBV12-3 or TRBV12-4; D is perhaps TRBD1 (6 bases). CDR3 nucleotides: TGTGCCACCCCGGGGGGCAGGGCCACTGAAGCTTTCTTT. Its protein product is CATPGGRATEAFF.